Sequencing of this TCR beta chain was carried out in a study of CD8 T cells in ankylosing spondylitis. Study-wide results and limits: Disease-linked clones reportedly concentrated significantly in matched ankylosing spondylitis synovial fluid. Several of the motif variants were reported before in synovial fluid and blood from reactive arthritis.

The authors made TCR beta libraries by quantitative 5'-RACE with molecular barcodes. MiXCR, run by TCRdb on the 5' RACE reads, gives a single entry per CDR3 protein. Seen here are around 320,000 distinct CDR3 sequences, around 21% observed once, and the top ten hold about 3.7%. This clonotype was seen a handful of times. No antigen is known for it. This clonotype was sampled from a female donor with ankylosing spondylitis or in good health (not recorded which). Material for sequencing was blood, either unsorted or a sorted T cell fraction (not recorded which).

For the CDR3, the DNA is TGTGCCACCAGTGATATACGACTTTCCCGGTACAATGAGCAGTTCTTC. Amino acids: CATSDIRLSRYNEQFF. This sequence joins TRBV24-1 and TRBJ2-1; D is uncertain. V lost 3 bases to trimming and J lost 4 bases, with 15 bases between them. Germline V gene lookup returns CDR1 KGHDR and CDR2 SFDVKD. This CDR3 has 16 residues.